This T cell receptor (beta chain) stems from a study of OX40 agonist ivuxolimab in advanced cancers. Study overall: Partial responses were seen in three patients, one with hepatocellular carcinoma and two with cutaneous melanoma. The study, taken as a whole, reports: Expanded peripheral T cell antigen specificity was not determined.

The CDR3 contains 15 residues. The germline gives CDR1 MNHEY, CDR2 SMNVEV (reference sequence). The V end was cut by 2 bases, the J end by 6 bases, with 16 bases between. A note on this clone: Its antigen remains unidentified.

Produced via immunoSEQ multiplex PCR; TCRdb's table is partial and in-frame only. The data hold tens of thousands of clones, with under 95% observed a single time. Exclusion of a patient followed from autoimmune disease history or systemic immunosuppression. The source material was CD4+ or CD8+ T cells sorted from blood, sampled in a trial of the OX40 agonist ivuxolimab. This sequence joins TRBV27 and TRBJ1-2; D gene ambiguous. The receptor comes from an adult with an advanced solid tumor such as melanoma, head and neck, liver or kidney cancer. The CDR3, as DNA: TGTGCCAGCAGTTTACTCGGAGTGGGTGGTAATGGCTACACCTTC. Encoded protein: CASSLLGVGGNGYTF.